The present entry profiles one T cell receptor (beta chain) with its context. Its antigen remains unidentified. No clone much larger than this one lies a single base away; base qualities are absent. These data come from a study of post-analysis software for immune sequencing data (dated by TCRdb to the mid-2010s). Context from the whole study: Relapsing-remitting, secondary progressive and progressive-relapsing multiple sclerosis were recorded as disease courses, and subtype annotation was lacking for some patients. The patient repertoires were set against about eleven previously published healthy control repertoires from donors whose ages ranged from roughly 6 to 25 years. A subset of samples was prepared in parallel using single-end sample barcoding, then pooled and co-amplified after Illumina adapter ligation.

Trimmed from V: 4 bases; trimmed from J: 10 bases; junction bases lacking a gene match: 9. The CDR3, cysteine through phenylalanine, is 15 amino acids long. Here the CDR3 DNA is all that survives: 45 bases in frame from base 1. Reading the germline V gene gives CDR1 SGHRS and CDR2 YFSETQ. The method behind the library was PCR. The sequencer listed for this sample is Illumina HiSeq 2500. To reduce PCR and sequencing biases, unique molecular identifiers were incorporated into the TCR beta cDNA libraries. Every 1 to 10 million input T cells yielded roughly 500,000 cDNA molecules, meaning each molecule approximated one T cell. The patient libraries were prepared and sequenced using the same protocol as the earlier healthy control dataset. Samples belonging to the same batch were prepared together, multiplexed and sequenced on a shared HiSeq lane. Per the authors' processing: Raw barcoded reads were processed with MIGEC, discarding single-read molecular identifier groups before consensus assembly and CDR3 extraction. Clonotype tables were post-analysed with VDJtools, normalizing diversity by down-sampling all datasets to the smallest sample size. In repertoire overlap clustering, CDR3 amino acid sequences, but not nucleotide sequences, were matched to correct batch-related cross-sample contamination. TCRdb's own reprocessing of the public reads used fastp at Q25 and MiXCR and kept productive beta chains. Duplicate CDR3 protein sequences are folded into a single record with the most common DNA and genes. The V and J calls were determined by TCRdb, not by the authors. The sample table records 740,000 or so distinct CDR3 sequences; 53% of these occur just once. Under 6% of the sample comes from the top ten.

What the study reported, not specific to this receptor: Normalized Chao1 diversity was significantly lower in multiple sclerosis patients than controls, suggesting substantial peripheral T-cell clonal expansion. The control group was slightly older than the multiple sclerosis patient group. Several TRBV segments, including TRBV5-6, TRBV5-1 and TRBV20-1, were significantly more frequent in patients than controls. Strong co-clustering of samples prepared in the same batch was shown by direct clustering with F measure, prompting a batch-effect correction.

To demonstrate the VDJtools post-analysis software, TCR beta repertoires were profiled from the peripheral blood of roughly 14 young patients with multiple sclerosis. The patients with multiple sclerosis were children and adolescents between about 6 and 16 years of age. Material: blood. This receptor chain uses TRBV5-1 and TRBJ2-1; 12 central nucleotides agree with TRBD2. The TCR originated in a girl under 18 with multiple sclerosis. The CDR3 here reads CASSKTSGGPREQFF. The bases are TGCGCCAGCAGCAAGACTAGCGGGGGACCGCGCGAGCAGTTCTTC.